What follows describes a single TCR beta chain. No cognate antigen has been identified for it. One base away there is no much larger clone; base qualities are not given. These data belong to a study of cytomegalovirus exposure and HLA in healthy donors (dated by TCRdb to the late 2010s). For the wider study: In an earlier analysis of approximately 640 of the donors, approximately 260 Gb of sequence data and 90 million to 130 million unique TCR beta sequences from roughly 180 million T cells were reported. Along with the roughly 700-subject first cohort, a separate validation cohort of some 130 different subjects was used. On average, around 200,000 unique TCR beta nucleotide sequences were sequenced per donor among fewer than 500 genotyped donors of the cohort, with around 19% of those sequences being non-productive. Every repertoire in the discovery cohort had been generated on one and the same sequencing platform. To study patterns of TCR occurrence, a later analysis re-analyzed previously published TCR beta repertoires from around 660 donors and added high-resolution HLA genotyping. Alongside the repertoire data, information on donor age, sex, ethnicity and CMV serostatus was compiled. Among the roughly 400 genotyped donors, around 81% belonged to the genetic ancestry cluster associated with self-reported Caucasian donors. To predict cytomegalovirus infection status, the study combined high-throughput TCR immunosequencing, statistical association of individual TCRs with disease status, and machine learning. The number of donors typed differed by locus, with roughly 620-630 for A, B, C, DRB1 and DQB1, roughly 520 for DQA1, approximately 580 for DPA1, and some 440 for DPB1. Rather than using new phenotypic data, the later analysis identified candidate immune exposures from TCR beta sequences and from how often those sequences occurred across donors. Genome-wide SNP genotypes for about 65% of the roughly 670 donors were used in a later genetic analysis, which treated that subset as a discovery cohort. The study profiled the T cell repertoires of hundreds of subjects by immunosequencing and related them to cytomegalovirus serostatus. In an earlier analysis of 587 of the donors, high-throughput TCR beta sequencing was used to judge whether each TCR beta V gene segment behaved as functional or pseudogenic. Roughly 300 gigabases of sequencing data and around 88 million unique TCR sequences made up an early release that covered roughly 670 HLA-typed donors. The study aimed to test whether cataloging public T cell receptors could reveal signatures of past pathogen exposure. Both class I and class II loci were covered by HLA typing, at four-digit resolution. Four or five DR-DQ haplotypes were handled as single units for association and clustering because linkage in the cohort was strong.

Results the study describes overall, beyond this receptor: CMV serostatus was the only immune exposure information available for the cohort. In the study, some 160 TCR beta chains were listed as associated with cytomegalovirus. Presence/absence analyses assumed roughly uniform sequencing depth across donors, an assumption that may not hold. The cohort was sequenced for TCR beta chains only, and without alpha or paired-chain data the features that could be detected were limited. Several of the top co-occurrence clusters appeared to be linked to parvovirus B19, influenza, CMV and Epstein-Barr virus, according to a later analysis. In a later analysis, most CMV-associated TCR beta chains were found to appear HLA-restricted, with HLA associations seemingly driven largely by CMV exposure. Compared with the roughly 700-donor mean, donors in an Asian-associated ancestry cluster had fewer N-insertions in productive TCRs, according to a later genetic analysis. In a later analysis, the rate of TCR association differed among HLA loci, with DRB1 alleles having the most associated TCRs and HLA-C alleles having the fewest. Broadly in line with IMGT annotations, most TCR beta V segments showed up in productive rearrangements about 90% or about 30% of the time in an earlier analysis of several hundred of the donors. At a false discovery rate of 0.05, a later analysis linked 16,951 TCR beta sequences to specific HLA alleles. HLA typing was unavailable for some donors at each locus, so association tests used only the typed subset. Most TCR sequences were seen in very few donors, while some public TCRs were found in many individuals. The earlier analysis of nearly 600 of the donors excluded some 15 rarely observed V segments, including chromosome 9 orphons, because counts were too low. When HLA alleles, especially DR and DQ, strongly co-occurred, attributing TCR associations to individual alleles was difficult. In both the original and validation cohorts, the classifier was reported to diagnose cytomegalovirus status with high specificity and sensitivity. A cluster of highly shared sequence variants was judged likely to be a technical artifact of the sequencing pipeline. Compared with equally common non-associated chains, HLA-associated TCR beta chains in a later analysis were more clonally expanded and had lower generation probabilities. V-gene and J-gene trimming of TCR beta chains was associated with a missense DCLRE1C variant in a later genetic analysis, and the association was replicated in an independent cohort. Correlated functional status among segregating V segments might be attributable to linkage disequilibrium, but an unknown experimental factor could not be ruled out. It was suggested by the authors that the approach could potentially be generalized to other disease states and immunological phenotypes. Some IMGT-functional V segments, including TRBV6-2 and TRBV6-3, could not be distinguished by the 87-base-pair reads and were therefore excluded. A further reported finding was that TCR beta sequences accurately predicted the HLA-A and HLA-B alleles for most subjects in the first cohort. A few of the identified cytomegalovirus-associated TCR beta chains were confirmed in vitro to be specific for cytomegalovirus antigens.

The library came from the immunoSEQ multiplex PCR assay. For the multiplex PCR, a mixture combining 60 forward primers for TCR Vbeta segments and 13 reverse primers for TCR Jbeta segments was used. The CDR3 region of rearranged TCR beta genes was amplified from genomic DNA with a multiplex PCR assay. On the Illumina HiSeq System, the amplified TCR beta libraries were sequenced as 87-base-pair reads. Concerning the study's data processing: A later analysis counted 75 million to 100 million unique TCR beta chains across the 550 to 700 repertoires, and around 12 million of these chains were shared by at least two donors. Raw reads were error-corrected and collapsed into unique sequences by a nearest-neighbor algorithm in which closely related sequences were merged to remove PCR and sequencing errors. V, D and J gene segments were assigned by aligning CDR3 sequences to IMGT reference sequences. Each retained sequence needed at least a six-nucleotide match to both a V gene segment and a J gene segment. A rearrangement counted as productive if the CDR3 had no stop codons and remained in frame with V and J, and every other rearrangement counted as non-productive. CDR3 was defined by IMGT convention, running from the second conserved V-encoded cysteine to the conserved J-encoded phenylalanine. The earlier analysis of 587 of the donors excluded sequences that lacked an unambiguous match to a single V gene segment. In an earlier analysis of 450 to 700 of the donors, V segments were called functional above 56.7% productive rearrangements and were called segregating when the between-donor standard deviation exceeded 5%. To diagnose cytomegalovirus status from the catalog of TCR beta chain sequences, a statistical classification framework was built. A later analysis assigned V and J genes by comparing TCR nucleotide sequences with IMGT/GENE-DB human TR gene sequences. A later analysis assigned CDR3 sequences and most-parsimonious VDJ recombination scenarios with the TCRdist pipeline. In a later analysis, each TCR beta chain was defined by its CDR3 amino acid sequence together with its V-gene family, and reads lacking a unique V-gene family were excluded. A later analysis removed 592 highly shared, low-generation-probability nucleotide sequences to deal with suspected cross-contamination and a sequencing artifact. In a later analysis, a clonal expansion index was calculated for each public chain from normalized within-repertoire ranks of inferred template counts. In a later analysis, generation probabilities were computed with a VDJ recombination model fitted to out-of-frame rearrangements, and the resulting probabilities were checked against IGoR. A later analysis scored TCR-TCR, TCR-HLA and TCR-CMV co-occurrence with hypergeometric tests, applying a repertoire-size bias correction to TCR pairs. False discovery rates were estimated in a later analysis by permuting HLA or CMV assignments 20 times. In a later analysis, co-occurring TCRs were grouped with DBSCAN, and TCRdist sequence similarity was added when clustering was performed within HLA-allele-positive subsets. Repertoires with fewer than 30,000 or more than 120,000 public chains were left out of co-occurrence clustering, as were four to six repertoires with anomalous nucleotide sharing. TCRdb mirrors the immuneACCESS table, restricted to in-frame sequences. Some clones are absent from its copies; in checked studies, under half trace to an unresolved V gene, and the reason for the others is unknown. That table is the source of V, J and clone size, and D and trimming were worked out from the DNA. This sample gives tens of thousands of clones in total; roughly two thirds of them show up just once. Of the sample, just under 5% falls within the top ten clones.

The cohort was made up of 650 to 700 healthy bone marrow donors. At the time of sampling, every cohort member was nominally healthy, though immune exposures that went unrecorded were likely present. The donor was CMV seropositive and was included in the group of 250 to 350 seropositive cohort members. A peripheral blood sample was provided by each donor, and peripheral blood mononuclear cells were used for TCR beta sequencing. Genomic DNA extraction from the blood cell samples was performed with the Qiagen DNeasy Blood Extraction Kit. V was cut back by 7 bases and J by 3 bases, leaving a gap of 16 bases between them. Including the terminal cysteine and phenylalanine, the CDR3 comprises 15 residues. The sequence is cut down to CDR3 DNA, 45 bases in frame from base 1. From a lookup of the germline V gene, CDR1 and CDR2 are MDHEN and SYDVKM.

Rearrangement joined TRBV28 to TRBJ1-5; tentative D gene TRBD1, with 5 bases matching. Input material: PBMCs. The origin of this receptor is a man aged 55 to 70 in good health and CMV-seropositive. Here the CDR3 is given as CASNSGEGPNQPQHF. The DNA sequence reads TGTGCCAGCAACTCTGGGGAGGGGCCCAATCAGCCCCAGCATTTT.